Listed here are 26 T cell receptor beta chains from one sample, sequenced in a study of blood T cell repertoires in COVID-19. The repertoire was sequenced with immunoSEQ multiplex PCR; TCRdb's copy has only in-frame clones and lacks some. The sample holds fewer than 30,000 clones; roughly 70% are singletons and the top ten take approximately 6.8%. The sample comprised peripheral blood. These receptors were collected from a man aged 55 to 69 with active or convalescent COVID-19.

This chain uses TRBV12-3 or TRBV12-4 with TRBJ1-2; D unclear. The CDR3 runs to 13 residues. V lost 8 bases, J lost 4 bases, and 14 bases lay in between. The CDR3 is CASLFSGGYGYTF. The CDR3 DNA is TGTGCCAGCCTCTTTTCCGGAGGCTATGGCTACACCTTC.

The chain is built from TRBV11-2 and TRBJ2-2; 8 bases map to TRBD2. The CDR3 totals 15 residues. The V segment lost 1 base and the J segment 6 bases; nucleotides outside the gene matches: 4. Germline V lookup: CDR1 SGHAT, CDR2 FQNNGV. CDR3 coding DNA: TGTGCCAGCAGCTTAGCGGGGGGGCCTTCCGGGGAGCTGTTTTTT. The encoded protein is CASSLAGGPSGELFF.

This clone rates as medium-sized. The chain employs TRBV18 and TRBJ1-2, with D possibly TRBD1 on 5 matching bases. The germline gives CDR1 KGHSH, CDR2 LQKENI. The CDR3 extends over 16 amino acids. Trimming removed 3 bases from V and 1 base from J, with 15 bases in between. The CDR3 reads CASSPLGGEFNYGYTF. CDR3 coding DNA: TGTGCCAGCTCACCCCTCGGAGGGGAGTTTAACTATGGCTACACCTTC. Full variable domain (outside the CDR3, taken from reference TRBV18 and TRBJ1-2): NAGVMQNPRHLVRRRGQEARLRCSPMKGHSHVYWYRQLPEEGLKFMVYLQKENIIDESGMPKERFSAEFPKEGPSILRIQQVVRGDSAAYFCASSPLGGEFNYGYTFGSGTRLTVV.

The J gene is TRBJ2-7, the V gene TRBV7-8; no firm D call. Germline V CDR1 and CDR2: SGHVS, FQNEAQ. Trimming left V 5 bases short and J 0 bases short, with 11 bases between. The CDR3 runs 14 residues. The CDR3 sequence: CASSVMRSSYEQYF. CDR3 DNA sequence: TGTGCCAGCAGCGTTATGAGGAGCTCCTACGAGCAGTACTTC.

This clone appeared a few times. The gene calls are TRBV6-1 and TRBJ2-7; D is possibly TRBD1 (6 bases). Germline CDR1 MNHNS, CDR2 SASEGT. There are 17 residues in the CDR3. With 4 bases removed from V and 0 bases from J, the gap between germline ends came to 19 bases. CDR3 sequence reads: CASSALGSNRASYEQYF. DNA of the CDR3: TGTGCCAGCAGTGCCCTTGGGTCCAACAGGGCCTCCTACGAGCAGTACTTC.

There are a few counts of this clone. This rearrangement joins TRBV4-2 to TRBJ2-7, with D possibly TRBD2 on 7 matching bases. The V gene lost 1 base and the J gene lost 4 bases, with 11 bases spanning the gap. Looked up from germline, CDR1 is LGHNA and CDR2 is YNFKEQ. The CDR3 has 14 residues. The CDR3 DNA reads as TGTGCCAGCAGCCAAGCGGGGGGCTCATACGAGCAGTACTTC. Translated, it gives CASSQAGGSYEQYF.

The gene calls are TRBV10-2 and TRBJ1-5; TRBD1 is a possible D gene (6 bases). Per the germline V gene, CDR1 is WSHSY and CDR2 is SAAADI. This CDR3 is built from 14 residues. V shed 6 bases and J shed 6 bases, with 15 bases lying between them. CDR3 sequence: CASSPGAYFQPQHF. CDR3 sequence (DNA): TGCGCCAGCAGCCCAGGGGCCTACTTTCAGCCCCAGCATTTT.

This chain joins TRBV27 and TRBJ2-7, with 7 bases fitting TRBD2. CDR3 length: 17 residues. In germline, CDR1 is MNHEY, CDR2 SMNVEV (reference sequence). Trimming removed 6 bases from V and 0 bases from J; junction bases left unmatched: 14. CDR3 nucleotide sequence: TGTGCCAGCAGGCGCACGATAGGACTAGACAGCTCCTACGAGCAGTACTTC. Protein product: CASRRTIGLDSSYEQYF.

This clone showed up just a few times. The CDR3 nucleotides are TGTGCCTGGAGTAAACTCTCCGCCGTTCACTATGGCTACACCTTC. Translating it yields CAWSKLSAVHYGYTF. The rearrangement links TRBV30 to TRBJ1-2, with D hard to call. Germline CDR1 GTSNPN, CDR2 SVGIG (reference sequence). Trimming took 2 bases from V and 3 from J, leaving 16 bases between them. The CDR3 contains 15 residues.

The chain recombines TRBV24-1 with TRBJ2-1; a possible D gene is TRBD2 (6 bases). V dropped 4 bases and J dropped 7 bases, with 16 bases sitting between them. CDR1 and CDR2 from the germline V gene are KGHDR and SFDVKD. This CDR3 has 15 residues. The CDR3 DNA follows: TGTGCCACCAGTGAGGGAGGAGCGGGTTTAAATGAGCAGTTCTTC. It yields the protein CATSEGGAGLNEQFF.

The chain uses TRBV27 and TRBJ1-2, with unresolved D. This CDR3 is built from 13 residues. Germline V lookup: CDR1 MNHEY, CDR2 SMNVEV (reference sequence). The V end was cut by 3 bases, the J end by 2 bases, with 7 bases between. The CDR3 reads CASSLEGNYGYTF. The CDR3, as DNA: TGTGCCAGCAGTTTGGAGGGCAACTATGGCTACACCTTC.

J is TRBJ2-5 and V is TRBV11-3; no firm D call. CDR3 length equals 14 residues. The V and J ends lost 1 base and 1 base respectively, with 7 bases between them. Germline assignment: CDR1 SGHNT and CDR2 YENEEA. CDR3 DNA: TGTGCCAGCAGCTTAGGACACGTCCAAGAGACCCAGTACTTC. This translates into CASSLGHVQETQYF.

The chain joins TRBV12-3 or TRBV12-4 to TRBJ2-2; D is unresolved. The CDR3 spans 11 residues. Trimming shortened V by 6 bases and J by 7 bases, and 6 bases separated the two germline ends. The CDR3 nucleotides are TGTGCCAGCAGGAGGATCGGGGAGCTGTTTTTT. Encoded protein: CASRRIGELFF.

This clone was seen only once. The genes are TRBV6-6 and TRBJ1-3, with D perhaps TRBD1 (5 bases). Germline assignment: CDR1 MNHNY and CDR2 SVGAGI (reference sequence). V lost 2 bases and J 3 bases, leaving 11 bases between the germline ends. CDR3 length equals 15 residues. The DNA of the CDR3 is TGTGCCAGCAGTTACGCCGGGGGAGGTGGAAACACCATATATTTT. This encodes CASSYAGGGGNTIYF.

The V and J genes are TRBV20-1 and TRBJ1-2; D is undetermined. CDR3 length equals 11 residues. Deletions cut 5 bases from V and 11 bases from J, with 15 bases between. CDR1 and CDR2 (germline): DFQATT, SNEGSKA (reference sequence). The CDR3 spells CSARGTGRYTF. DNA of the CDR3: TGCAGTGCTCGGGGAACCGGGAGATACACCTTC.

This clone has a handful of counts. The chain recombines TRBV5-6 with TRBJ2-7; D remains unclear. V dropped 4 bases and J dropped 2 bases, with 13 bases sitting between them. This CDR3 is 14 amino acids long. Germline V lookup: CDR1 SGHDT, CDR2 YYEEEE. CDR3 region: CASSLGLYAYEQYF. For the CDR3, the DNA is TGTGCCAGCAGCCTGGGCCTCTACGCCTACGAGCAGTACTTC.

CDR3 sequence reads: CASSPRGLAGKELFF. The CDR3 nucleotides read TGTGCCAGCAGCCCCCGGGGACTAGCGGGGAAAGAGCTGTTTTTT. The chain links TRBV7-9 to TRBJ2-2, with 13 bases fitting TRBD2. With V trimmed by 5 bases and J by 11 bases, 8 bases remained unmatched. The CDR3 loop spans 15 amino acids. Germline V gives CDR1 SEHNR, CDR2 FQNEAQ (reference sequence).

This chain uses TRBV13 with TRBJ2-5, with D maybe TRBD2 (5 bases). With 1 base removed from V and 7 bases from J, the gap between germline ends came to 19 bases. The CDR3 runs to 16 residues. CDR1 is PRHDT, CDR2 FYEKMQ, per germline (reference sequence). CDR3 amino acids: CASSLVRDGTSGTQYF. CDR3 DNA sequence: TGTGCCAGCAGCTTAGTACGGGATGGCACCTCAGGGACCCAGTACTTC.

The V call is TRBV4-1, the J call TRBJ2-1; D is possibly TRBD1 (6 bases). Germline assignment: CDR1 MGHRA and CDR2 YSYEKL. With 1 base removed from V and 7 bases from J, the gap between germline ends came to 14 bases. The CDR3 is made up of 15 amino acids. The CDR3: CASSQGGRFGNEQFF. CDR3 coding DNA: TGCGCCAGCAGCCAAGGGGGGCGCTTCGGGAATGAGCAGTTCTTC.

This clone was detected only once. The chain joins TRBV7-9 to TRBJ2-1; tentatively, D is TRBD2 (6 bases). This CDR3 comprises 12 residues. CDR1 is SEHNR, CDR2 FQNEAQ, per germline (reference sequence). The V end was cut by 5 bases, the J end by 15 bases, with 17 bases between. The CDR3 sequence: CASSQTPRDRFF. DNA of the CDR3: TGTGCCAGCAGCCAAACCCCGCGGGATCGGTTCTTC.

In its sample, this clone was seen once. This sequence joins TRBV5-4 and TRBJ2-1; 12 bases are a match to TRBD1. V was pared by 4 bases and J by 8 bases, with 10 bases of the junction left unmatched. The V gene's germline CDR1 is SGHNT and CDR2 YYREEE (reference sequence). This CDR3 spans 16 amino acids. Written as DNA, the CDR3 is TGTGCCAGCAGCGTCCGCCGGGACAGGGGGCAAGATGAGCAGTTCTTC. Protein sequence: CASSVRRDRGQDEQFF.

The chain is built from TRBV6-5 and TRBJ1-5, with TRBD1 matching 10 bases. The CDR3 contains 14 residues. V shed 6 bases, J shed 6 bases, and the junction held 5 bases outside the gene matches. The germline gives CDR1 MNHEY, CDR2 SVGAGI. CDR3 in amino acids: CASSWTGGAQPQHF. The CDR3 DNA reads as TGTGCCAGCAGCTGGACAGGGGGTGCTCAGCCCCAGCATTTT.

The rearrangement uses TRBV6-1 and TRBJ2-5; the D gene is possibly TRBD2 (6 bases). This CDR3 contains 14 residues. Trimming stripped 5 bases from V and 1 base from J, with 11 bases between. CDR1 is MNHNS and CDR2 is SASEGT in the germline V gene. The CDR3, as DNA: TGTGCCAGCAGTTTTGGAGGGCCCCAAGAGACCCAGTACTTC. Translating it yields CASSFGGPQETQYF.

The gene calls are TRBV7-2 and TRBJ2-7, with TRBD1 identical over 7 bases. V lost 5 bases to trimming and J lost 3 bases; unmatched junction nucleotides: 4. The length of the CDR3 is 13 residues. Per germline, CDR1 SGHTA and CDR2 FQGNSA. The CDR3 spells CASSPWTGYEQYF. The CDR3, as DNA: TGTGCCAGCAGCCCGTGGACAGGCTACGAGCAGTACTTC. Supplemented by reference TRBV7-2 and TRBJ2-7, the full variable domain reads GAGVSQSPSNKVTEKGKDVELRCDPISGHTALYWYRQSLGQGLEFLIYFQGNSAPDKSGLPSDRFSAERTGGSVSTLTIQRTQQEDSAVYLCASSPWTGYEQYFGPGTRLTVT.

This clone appeared a single time. The chain joins TRBV10-3 to TRBJ1-5; D gene uncertain. The CDR3 consists of 14 residues. Germline CDR1 reads ENHRY; CDR2 reads SYGVKD. The V end lost 0 bases, the J end lost 5 bases, and 8 bases lay between the germline ends. DNA for the CDR3: TGTGCCATCAGTGAGTCGACGAGGGATCAGCCCCAGCATTTT. This codes for CAISESTRDQPQHF.

The chain uses TRBV24-1 and TRBJ1-2; 8 bases fit TRBD1. Germline values: CDR1 KGHDR, CDR2 SFDVKD. The trim removed 1 base at V and 2 bases at J, leaving 8 bases unmatched. This CDR3 comprises 17 residues. CDR3 loop: CATSDFATGESNYGYTF. DNA for the CDR3: TGTGCCACCAGTGATTTTGCGACAGGGGAGTCGAACTATGGCTACACCTTC.